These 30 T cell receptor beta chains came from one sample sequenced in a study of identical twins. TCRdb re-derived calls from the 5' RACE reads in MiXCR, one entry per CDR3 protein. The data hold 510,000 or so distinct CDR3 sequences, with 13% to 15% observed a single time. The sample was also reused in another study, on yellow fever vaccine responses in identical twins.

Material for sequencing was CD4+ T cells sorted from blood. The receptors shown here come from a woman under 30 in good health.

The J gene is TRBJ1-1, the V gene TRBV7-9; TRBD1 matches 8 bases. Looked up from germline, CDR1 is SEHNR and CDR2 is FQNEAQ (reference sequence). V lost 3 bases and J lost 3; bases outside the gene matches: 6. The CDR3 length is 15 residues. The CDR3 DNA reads TGTGCCAGCAGCTTGCAGGGGGCGTTGGACACTGAAGCTTTCTTT. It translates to CASSLQGALDTEAFF.

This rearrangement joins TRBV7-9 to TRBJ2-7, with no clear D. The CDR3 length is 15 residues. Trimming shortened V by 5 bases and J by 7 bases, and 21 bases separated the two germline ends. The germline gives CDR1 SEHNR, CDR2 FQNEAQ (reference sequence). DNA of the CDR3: TGTGCCAGCAGCCCAGTTTCCCAGTGGAAGAGGGAGCAGTACTTC. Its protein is CASSPVSQWKREQYF.

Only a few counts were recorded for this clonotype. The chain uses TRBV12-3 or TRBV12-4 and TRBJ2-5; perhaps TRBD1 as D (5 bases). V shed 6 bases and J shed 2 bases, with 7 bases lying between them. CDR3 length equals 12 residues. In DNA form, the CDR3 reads TGTGCCAGCAGAAACAGGCAAGAGACCCAGTACTTC. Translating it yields CASRNRQETQYF.

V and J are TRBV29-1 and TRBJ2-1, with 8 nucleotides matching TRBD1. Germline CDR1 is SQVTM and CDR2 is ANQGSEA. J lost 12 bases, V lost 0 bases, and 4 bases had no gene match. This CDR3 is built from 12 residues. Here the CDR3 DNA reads TGCAGCGTTGAAGATCTAGGGACAGGGCAGTTCTTC. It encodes CSVEDLGTGQFF.

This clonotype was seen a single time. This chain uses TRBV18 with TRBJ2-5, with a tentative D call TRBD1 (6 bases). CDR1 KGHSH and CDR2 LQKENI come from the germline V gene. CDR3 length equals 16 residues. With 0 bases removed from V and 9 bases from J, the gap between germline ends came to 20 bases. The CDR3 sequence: CASSPPQGPPTKAQYF. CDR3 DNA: TGTGCCAGCTCACCACCTCAGGGGCCCCCGACCAAGGCCCAGTACTTC.

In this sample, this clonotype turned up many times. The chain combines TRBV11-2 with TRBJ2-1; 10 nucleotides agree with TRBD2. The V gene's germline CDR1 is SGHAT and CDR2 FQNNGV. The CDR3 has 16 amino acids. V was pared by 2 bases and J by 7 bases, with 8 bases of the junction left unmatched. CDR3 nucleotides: TGTGCCAGCAGCTTACGCTCTAGCGGGAGTGGAAATGAGCAGTTCTTC. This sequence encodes CASSLRSSGSGNEQFF. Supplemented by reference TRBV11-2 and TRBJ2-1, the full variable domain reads EAGVAQSPRYKIIEKRQSVAFWCNPISGHATLYWYQQILGQGPKLLIQFQNNGVVDDSQLPKDRFSAERLKGVDSTLKIQPAKLEDSAVYLCASSLRSSGSGNEQFFGPGTRLTVL.

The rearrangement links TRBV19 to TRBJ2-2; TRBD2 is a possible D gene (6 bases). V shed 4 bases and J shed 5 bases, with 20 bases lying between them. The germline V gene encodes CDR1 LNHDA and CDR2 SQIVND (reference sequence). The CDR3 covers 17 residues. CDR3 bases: TGTGCCAGTAGTAATGTGCGGGATCCCACGAGTACCGGGGAGCTGTTTTTT. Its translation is CASSNVRDPTSTGELFF.

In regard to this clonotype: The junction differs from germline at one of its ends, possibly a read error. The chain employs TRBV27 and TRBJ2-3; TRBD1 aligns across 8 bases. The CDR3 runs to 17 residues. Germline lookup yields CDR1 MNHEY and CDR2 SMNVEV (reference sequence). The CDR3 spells CARSLRRDRMGVDTQYF. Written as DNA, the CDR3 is TGTGCCCGCAGTTTAAGAAGGGACAGGATGGGGGTGGATACGCAGTATTTT.

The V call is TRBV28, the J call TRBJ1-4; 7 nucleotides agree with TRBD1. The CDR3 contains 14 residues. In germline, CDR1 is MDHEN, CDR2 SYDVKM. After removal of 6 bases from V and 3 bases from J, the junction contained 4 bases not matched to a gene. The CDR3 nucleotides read TGTGCCAGCAGGCCAGGGGGGGCTAATGAAAAACTGTTTTTT. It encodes CASRPGGANEKLFF.

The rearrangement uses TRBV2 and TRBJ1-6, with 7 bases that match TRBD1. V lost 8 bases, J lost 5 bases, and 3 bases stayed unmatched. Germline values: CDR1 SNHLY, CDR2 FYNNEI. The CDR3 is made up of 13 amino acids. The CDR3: CASRDSHNSPLHF. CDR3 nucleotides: TGTGCCAGCCGGGACAGCCATAATTCACCCCTCCACTTT.

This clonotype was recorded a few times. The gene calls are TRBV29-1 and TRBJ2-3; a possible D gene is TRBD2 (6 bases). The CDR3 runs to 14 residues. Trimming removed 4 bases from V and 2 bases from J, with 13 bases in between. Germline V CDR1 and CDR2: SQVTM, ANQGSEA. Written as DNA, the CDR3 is TGCAGCGTTGGCTGGCGGGATTACACAGATACGCAGTATTTT. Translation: CSVGWRDYTDTQYF.

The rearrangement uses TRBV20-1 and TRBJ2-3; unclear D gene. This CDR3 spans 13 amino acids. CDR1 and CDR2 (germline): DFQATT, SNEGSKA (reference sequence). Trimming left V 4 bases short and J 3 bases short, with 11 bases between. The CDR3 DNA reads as TGCAGTGCTACCCTAGAATCGACAGATACGCAGTATTTT. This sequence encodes CSATLESTDTQYF.

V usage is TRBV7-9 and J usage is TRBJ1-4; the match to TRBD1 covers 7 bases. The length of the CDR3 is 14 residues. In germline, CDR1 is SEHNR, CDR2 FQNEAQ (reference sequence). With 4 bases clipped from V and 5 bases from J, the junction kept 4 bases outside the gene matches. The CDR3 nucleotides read TGTGCCAGCAGCTCCCAGGGGGGGAATGAAAAACTGTTTTTT. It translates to CASSSQGGNEKLFF.

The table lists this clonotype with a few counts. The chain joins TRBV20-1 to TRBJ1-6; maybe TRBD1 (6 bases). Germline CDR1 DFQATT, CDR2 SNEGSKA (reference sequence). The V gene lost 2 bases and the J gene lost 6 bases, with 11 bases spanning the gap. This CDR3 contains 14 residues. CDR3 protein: CSARRQALNSPLHF. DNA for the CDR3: TGCAGTGCTAGAAGACAGGCCCTTAATTCACCCCTCCACTTT.

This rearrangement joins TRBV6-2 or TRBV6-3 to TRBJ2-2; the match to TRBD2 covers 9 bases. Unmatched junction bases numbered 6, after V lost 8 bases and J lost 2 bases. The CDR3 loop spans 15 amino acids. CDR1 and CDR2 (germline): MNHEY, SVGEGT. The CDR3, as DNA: TGTGCCAGCGGTAGCGGGGGACCTAACACCGGGGAGCTGTTTTTT. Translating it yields CASGSGGPNTGELFF.

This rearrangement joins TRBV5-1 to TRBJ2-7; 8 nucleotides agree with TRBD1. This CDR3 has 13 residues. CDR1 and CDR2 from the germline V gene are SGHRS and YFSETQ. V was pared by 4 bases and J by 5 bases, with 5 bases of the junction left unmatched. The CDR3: CASSPTGAHEQYV. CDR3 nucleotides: TGCGCCAGCAGCCCGACAGGGGCCCACGAGCAGTACGTC.

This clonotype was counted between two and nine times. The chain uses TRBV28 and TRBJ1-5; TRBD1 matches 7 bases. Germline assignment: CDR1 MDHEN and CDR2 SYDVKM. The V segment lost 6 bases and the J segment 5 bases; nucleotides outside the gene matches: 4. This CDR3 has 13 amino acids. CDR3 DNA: TGTGCCAGCAGATATACAGGGGATCAGCCCCAGCATTTT. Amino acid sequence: CASRYTGDQPQHF.

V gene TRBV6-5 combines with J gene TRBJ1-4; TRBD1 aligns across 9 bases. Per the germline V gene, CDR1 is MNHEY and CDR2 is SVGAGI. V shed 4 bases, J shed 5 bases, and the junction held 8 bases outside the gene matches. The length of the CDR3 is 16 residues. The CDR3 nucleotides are TGTGCCAGCAGTTTCTTCTCCGGGACAGGGAATGAAAAACTGTTTTTT. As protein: CASSFFSGTGNEKLFF.

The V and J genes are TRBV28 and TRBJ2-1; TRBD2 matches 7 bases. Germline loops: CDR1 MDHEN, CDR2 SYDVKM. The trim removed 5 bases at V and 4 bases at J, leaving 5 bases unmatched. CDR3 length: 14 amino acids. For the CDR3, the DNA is TGTGCCAGCAGTCTAGCGGAGAGGTACAATGAGCAGTTCTTC. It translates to CASSLAERYNEQFF.

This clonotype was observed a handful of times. This chain's CDR3 is CASSLYSGLSSGANVLTF. The CDR3 DNA reads as TGTGCCAGCAGTTTATATTCGGGACTGAGCTCTGGGGCCAACGTCCTGACTTTC. The rearrangement joins TRBV28 to TRBJ2-6, with D tentatively TRBD2 (6 bases). CDR3 length: 18 residues. Trimming took off 1 base at V and 0 bases at J, with 13 bases between the two ends. Germline values: CDR1 MDHEN, CDR2 SYDVKM.

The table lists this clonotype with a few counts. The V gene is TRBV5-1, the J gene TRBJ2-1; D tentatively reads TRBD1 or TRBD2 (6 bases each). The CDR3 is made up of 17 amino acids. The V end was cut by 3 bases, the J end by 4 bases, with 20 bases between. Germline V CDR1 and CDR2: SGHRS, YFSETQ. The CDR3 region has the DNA TGCGCCAGCAGCTCAACGGACCGCCCGGGGGCATACAATGAGCAGTTCTTC. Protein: CASSSTDRPGAYNEQFF.

CDR3 sequence (DNA): TGTGCCAGCTCACCACCGGCTAGCGGGAGCTCTGGGGAGCTGTTTTTT. This codes for CASSPPASGSSGELFF. The chain joins TRBV18 to TRBJ2-2, with 10 bases matching TRBD2. The J segment lost 8 bases and the V segment lost 0 bases, leaving 6 bases of the junction unmatched. The germline V gene encodes CDR1 KGHSH and CDR2 LQKENI. The CDR3 covers 16 residues.

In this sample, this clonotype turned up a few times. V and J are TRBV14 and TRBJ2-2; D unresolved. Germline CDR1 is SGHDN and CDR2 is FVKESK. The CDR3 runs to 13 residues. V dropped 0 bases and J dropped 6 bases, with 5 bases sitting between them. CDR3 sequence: CASSQDLAGELFF. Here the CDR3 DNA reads TGTGCCAGCAGCCAAGATCTAGCCGGGGAGCTGTTTTTT.

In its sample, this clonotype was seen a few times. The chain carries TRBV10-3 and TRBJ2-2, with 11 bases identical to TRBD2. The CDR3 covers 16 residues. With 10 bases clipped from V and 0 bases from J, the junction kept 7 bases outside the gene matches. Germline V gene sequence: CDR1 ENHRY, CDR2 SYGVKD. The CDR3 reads CATGLAGAANTGELFF. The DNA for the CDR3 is TGTGCCACCGGACTAGCGGGCGCCGCGAACACCGGGGAGCTGTTTTTT.

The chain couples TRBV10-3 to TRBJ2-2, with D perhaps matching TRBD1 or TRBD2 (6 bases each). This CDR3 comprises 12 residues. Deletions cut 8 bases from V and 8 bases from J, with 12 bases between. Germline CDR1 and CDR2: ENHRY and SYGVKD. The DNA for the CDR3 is TGTGCCATCGGGGGGCCGTTTGGGGAGCTGTTTTTT. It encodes CAIGGPFGELFF.

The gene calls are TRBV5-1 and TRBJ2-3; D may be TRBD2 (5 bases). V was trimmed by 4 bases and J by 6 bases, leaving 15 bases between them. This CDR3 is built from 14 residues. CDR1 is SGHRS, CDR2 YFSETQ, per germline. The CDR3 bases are TGCGCCAGCAGCACCGGACTCGACCCGGATACGCAGTATTTT. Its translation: CASSTGLDPDTQYF.

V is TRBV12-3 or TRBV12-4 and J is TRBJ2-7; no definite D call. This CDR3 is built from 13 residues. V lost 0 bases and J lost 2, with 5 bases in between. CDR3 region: CASSLAVTYEQYV. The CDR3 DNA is TGTGCCAGCAGTTTAGCGGTAACCTACGAGCAGTACGTC.

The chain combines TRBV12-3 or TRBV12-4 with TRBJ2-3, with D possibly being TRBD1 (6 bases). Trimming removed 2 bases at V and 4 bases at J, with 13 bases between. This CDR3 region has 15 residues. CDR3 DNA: TGTGCCAGCAGTTTACGGCGGGCAGGGGCAGATACGCAGTATTTT. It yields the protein CASSLRRAGADTQYF.

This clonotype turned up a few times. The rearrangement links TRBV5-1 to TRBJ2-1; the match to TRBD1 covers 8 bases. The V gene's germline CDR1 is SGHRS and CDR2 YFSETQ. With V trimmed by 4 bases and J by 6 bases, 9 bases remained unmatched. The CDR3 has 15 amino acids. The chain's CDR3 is CASSHPQGAFNEQFF. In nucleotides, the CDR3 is TGCGCCAGCAGCCACCCCCAGGGGGCGTTCAATGAGCAGTTCTTC.

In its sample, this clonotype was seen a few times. In nucleotides, the CDR3 is TGCAGTGCTAGCTTGGCAGGCAATCAGCCCCAGCATTTT. Protein product: CSASLAGNQPQHF. The chain couples TRBV20-1 to TRBJ1-5, with unresolved D. The CDR3 extends over 13 amino acids. Trimming removed 3 bases from V and 2 bases from J, with 8 bases in between. The germline CDR1 and CDR2 sequences are DFQATT and SNEGSKA (reference sequence).